Below, 8 T cell receptor beta chains from the same sample are listed, as sequenced in a study of blood T cell repertoires in COVID-19. Clones were sequenced by immunoSEQ multiplex PCR, and TCRdb holds only the in-frame ones, with some missing. The data show a few hundred thousand clones, about 89% seen once. The sequenced material came from PBMCs or T cells enriched from blood (not recorded which). These receptors originate from a man between 35 and 55 years old who had recovered from COVID-19.

This clone was observed once. This chain links TRBV25-1 with TRBJ1-5; D is possibly TRBD1 (5 bases). The CDR3 loop spans 14 amino acids. The V end lost 1 base, the J end lost 7 bases, and 11 bases lay between the germline ends. Per the germline V gene, CDR1 is MGHDK and CDR2 is SYGVNS. DNA of the CDR3: TGTGCCAGCAGTGAATCCTTGGGGGGGCAGCCCCAGCATTTT. As protein: CASSESLGGQPQHF.

Concerning this clone itself: The germline gene is not matched at one end of the junction; a read error may be the cause. The chain carries TRBV4-3 and TRBJ2-1; 7 positions match TRBD2. The CDR3 extends over 13 amino acids. Germline CDR1 LGHNA, CDR2 YSLEER. CDR3 loop: CASSQVLAGAGIF. CDR3 DNA: TGCGCCAGCAGCCAAGTTCTGGCGGGAGCAGGGATCTTC.

The chain combines TRBV28 with TRBJ2-7; 13 nucleotides match TRBD2. CDR3 length: 15 residues. Germline V lookup: CDR1 MDHEN, CDR2 SYDVKM. V was pared by 7 bases and J by 3 bases, with 6 bases of the junction left unmatched. The CDR3 spells CASKPGLAGDYEQYF. The CDR3 bases are TGTGCCAGCAAACCCGGACTAGCGGGAGACTACGAGCAGTACTTC.

This chain links TRBV5-1 with TRBJ2-7, with no clear D. Between the trimmed V and J ends, which lost 4 bases and 5 bases, there was a span of 13 bases. Germline loops: CDR1 SGHRS, CDR2 YFSETQ. This CDR3 region has 13 residues. The CDR3 loop reads CASSGDSFDEQYF. The CDR3 bases are TGCGCCAGCAGCGGTGACTCTTTCGACGAGCAGTACTTC.

The V gene is TRBV5-4, the J gene TRBJ2-5, with TRBD2 matching 9 bases. Germline CDR1 SGHNT, CDR2 YYREEE (reference sequence). The CDR3 is made up of 16 amino acids. J was trimmed by 0 bases and V by 4 bases; bases with no gene match: 7. The CDR3, as DNA: TGTGCCAGCAGCCCCCCACTAGCGGGCGACCAAGAGACCCAGTACTTC. This codes for CASSPPLAGDQETQYF.

The chain has TRBV28 and TRBJ2-1; 9 bases align to TRBD2. Per the germline V gene, CDR1 is MDHEN and CDR2 is SYDVKM. The CDR3 is made up of 15 amino acids. Trimming removed 7 bases from V and 1 base from J; junction bases left unmatched: 5. CDR3 coding DNA: TGTGCCAGCATCATGGCGGGAGGGTCCTACAATGAGCAGTTCTTC. Translated: CASIMAGGSYNEQFF.

This clone was picked up one time. The rearrangement uses TRBV7-3 and TRBJ2-1; 9 bases fit TRBD2. From germline, CDR1 is SGHTA and CDR2 FQGTGA. The CDR3 totals 16 residues. Losses at the gene ends were 5 bases for V and 2 bases for J; bases not matched to a gene: 7. The CDR3, as DNA: TGTGCCAGCAGCGGGGTAGCGGGGGCCCCCTACAATGAGCAGTTCTTC. It codes for CASSGVAGAPYNEQFF.

The CDR3 nucleotides are TGCAGCCACCGGAGGGGAGAAGACTATGGCTACACCTTC. It yields the protein CSHRRGEDYGYTF. The chain joins TRBV29-1 to TRBJ1-2; maybe TRBD1 (5 bases). From germline, CDR1 is SQVTM and CDR2 ANQGSEA. The V gene lost 8 bases and the J gene lost 3 bases, with 16 bases spanning the gap. This CDR3 is built from 13 residues.